These 6 T cell receptor beta chains share one sample of origin, sequenced in a study of vaccination and CD4 T cells after COVID-19. The treatment: approximately nine-day PBMC culture with coronavirus spike peptide pools or control peptides (ViraFEST assay). These receptors are not linked to any known antigen. The Oncomine TCR Beta short-read assay was what sequenced the DNA obtained from cultured CD4+ T cells. TCRdb re-analysed the PCR reads in MiXCR, keeping a single row per CDR3 protein. The data contain 20,000 to 30,000 distinct CDR3 sequences, over 60% of them singletons. The sequenced sample consisted of CD4+ T cells from blood, cultured in vitro. The receptors come from a human donor who had recovered from COVID-19.

V gene TRBV12-3 or TRBV12-4 combines with J gene TRBJ1-1; D is perhaps TRBD1 (5 bases). CDR3 size: 14 residues. Trimming left V 6 bases short and J 0 bases short, with 11 bases between. The CDR3 region has the DNA TGTGCCAGCAGCCCTGGACAAGTGAACACTGAAGCTTTCTTT. This translates into CASSPGQVNTEAFF.

The chain employs TRBV19 and TRBJ1-5; no reliable D call. V lost 4 bases and J lost 4, with 8 bases in between. The CDR3 loop spans 13 amino acids. Germline V gives CDR1 LNHDA, CDR2 SQIVND (reference sequence). The CDR3 is CASSKSRNQPQHF. In DNA, the CDR3 is TGTGCCAGTAGTAAATCTCGGAATCAGCCCCAGCATTTT.

In its sample, this clonotype was seen once. The chain carries TRBV27 and TRBJ2-5; 10 positions match TRBD2. V dropped 5 bases and J dropped 7; count of bases not matched to a gene: 4. This CDR3 region has 13 residues. Germline assignment: CDR1 MNHEY and CDR2 SMNVEV (reference sequence). CDR3 DNA: TGTGCCAGCAGTCCTTTAGCGGGGGGGACCCAGTACTTC. As protein: CASSPLAGGTQYF.

This chain links TRBV28 with TRBJ2-5; D uncertain. The CDR3 length is 13 residues. V lost 7 bases and J lost 5, with 14 bases in between. Germline CDR1 is MDHEN and CDR2 is SYDVKM. CDR3 amino acids: CASTINGRETQYF. For the CDR3, the DNA is TGTGCCAGCACCATCAACGGGCGGGAGACCCAGTACTTC.

With regard to this clonotype: This is likely a read error, given that the CDR3 carries no conserved phenylalanine or tryptophan at its end. The rearrangement joins TRBV11-2 to TRBJ2-7; 8 bases align to TRBD1. Trimming removed 3 bases from V and 4 bases from J; junction bases left unmatched: 5. Germline CDR1 SGHAT, CDR2 FQNNGV. The CDR3 loop spans 14 amino acids. The CDR3 here is CASSLAQGAYEQYS. In DNA form, the CDR3 reads TGTGCCAGCAGCTTGGCTCAGGGGGCTTACGAGCAGTACTCC.

The V call is TRBV28, the J call TRBJ1-2; 8 bases agree with TRBD1. V dropped 7 bases and J dropped 1; count of bases not matched to a gene: 11. CDR1 is MDHEN and CDR2 is SYDVKM in the germline V gene. The CDR3 runs 16 residues. The DNA for the CDR3 is TGTGCCAGCACCGTCGGACAGGGTGGGGGTAACTATGGCTACACCTTC. Its protein product is CASTVGQGGGNYGYTF.